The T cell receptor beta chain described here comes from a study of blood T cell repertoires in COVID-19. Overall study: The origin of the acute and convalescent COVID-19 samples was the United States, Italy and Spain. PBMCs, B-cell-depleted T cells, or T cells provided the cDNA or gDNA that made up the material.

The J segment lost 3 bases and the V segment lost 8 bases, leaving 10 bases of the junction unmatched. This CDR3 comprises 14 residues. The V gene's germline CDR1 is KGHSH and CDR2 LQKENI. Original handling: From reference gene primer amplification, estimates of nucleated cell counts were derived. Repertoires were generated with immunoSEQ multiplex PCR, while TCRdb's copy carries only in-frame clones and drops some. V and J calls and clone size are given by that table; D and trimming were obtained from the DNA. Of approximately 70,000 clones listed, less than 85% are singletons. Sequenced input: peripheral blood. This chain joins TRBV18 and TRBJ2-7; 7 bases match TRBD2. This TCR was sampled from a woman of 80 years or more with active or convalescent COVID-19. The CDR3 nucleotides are TGTGCCAGCCGCACTCCGGGACTACTCTACGAGCAGTACTTC. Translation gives CASRTPGLLYEQYF.